This is a list of T cell receptor beta chains from one sample in a study of beta chain features in type 1 diabetes. Repertoires were generated with immunoSEQ multiplex PCR, while TCRdb's copy carries only in-frame clones and drops some. There are some 640,000 clones in the sample; over 12% occur only once, and 0.035% to 0.04% lies in the top ten. Sequencing was carried out using naive CD4+ T cells from blood. Receptors were obtained from a man aged 18 to 29 with type 1 diabetes. Both conserved end residues are part of each CDR3. Rows give clone size only sometimes, using once, few, many, or a class for an expanded clone.

>few|TRBV5-1|TRBJ1-2
CASSPGDGYYGYTF
>.|TRBV18|TRBJ1-2
CASSPPGGAGYTF
>.|TRBV5-6|TRBJ2-1
CASSSRREQFF
>few|TRBV25-1|TRBJ1-1
CASSAGTGMNTEAFF
>few|TRBV28|TRBJ1-1
CASRGKAYTEAFF
>few|TRBV30|TRBJ2-1
CAWIRGPYNEQFF
>.|TRBV9|TRBJ1-6
CASSRDGLVDPSPLHF
>.|TRBV5-1|TRBJ2-4
CASSPTLGNIQYF
>.|TRBV4-1|TRBJ2-1
CASSQDTSGRLNEQFF
>.|TRBV10-3|TRBJ2-2
CAISEDDLRELFF
>.|TRBV5-1|TRBJ2-1
CASSLGARATRGNEQFF
>.|TRBV10-3|TRBJ2-1
CAISDTSGSYNEQFF
>.|TRBV14|TRBJ2-7
CASSPLDRGLGVREQYF
>.|TRBV4-3|TRBJ1-1
CASSQDRSRGTEAFF
>few|TRBV28|TRBJ1-1
CASTGTEAFF
>.|TRBV28|TRBJ2-7
CASSLSGYEQYF
>few|TRBV7-2|TRBJ1-5
CASSAPAALNQPQHF
>.|TRBV27|TRBJ2-6
CASSSMGPTYNSGANVLTF
>.|TRBV19|TRBJ2-7
CASSSSGTGESYEQYF
>few|TRBV6-8|TRBJ1-5
CASSYRDVRNQPQHF
>.|TRBV11-2|TRBJ1-2
CASRGYGPNYGYTF
>few|TRBV14|TRBJ2-6
CASSHGTGHSGANVLTF
>.|TRBV9|TRBJ2-1
CASSLHTPGQGNEQFF
>.|TRBV30|TRBJ2-1
CAWSVKGVINEQFF
>many|TRBV7-9|TRBJ2-3
CASSPTDTQYF
>.|TRBV6-1|TRBJ1-2
CASSAGTGYGYTF
>few|TRBV7-2|TRBJ2-2
CASSLGPGGNTGELFF
>.|TRBV7-2|TRBJ2-7
CASSLLGSYEQYF
>.|TRBV7-2|TRBJ1-6
CASSISGGNSPLHF
>few|TRBV7-2|TRBJ2-7
CASSLPGPYEQYF
>few|TRBV7-2|TRBJ2-1
CASSLTDGPSKQFF
>few|TRBV5-1|TRBJ2-7
CASSWGDRDYSEQYF
>few|TRBV9|TRBJ2-1
CASSARGGSSYDEQFF
>few|TRBV29-1|TRBJ1-2
CSLWTGTGSGGYTF
>.|TRBV30|TRBJ2-3
CAWSTGQGVTDTQYF
>.|TRBV11-2|TRBJ2-3
CASRLAGEDTQYF
>.|TRBV7-2|TRBJ1-2
CASTRGQGEGYTF
>few|TRBV30|TRBJ2-5
CAWSTDPGGQYF
>.|TRBV6-4|TRBJ2-5
CATGCRGAKTQYF
>few|TRBV20-1|TRBJ2-2
CSASRRGELFF
>few|TRBV7-2|TRBJ1-6
CASSLYLQSALQDSLHF
>few|TRBV4-3|TRBJ2-1
CASSQDWSRGSLDEQFF
>once|TRBV27|TRBJ1-1
CASMGEGDTEAFF
>.|TRBV6-5|TRBJ2-2
CASRGTENTGELFF
>few|TRBV19|TRBJ1-5
CASSPSPNQPQHF
>.|TRBV30|TRBJ2-5
CAWSPWLREQYF